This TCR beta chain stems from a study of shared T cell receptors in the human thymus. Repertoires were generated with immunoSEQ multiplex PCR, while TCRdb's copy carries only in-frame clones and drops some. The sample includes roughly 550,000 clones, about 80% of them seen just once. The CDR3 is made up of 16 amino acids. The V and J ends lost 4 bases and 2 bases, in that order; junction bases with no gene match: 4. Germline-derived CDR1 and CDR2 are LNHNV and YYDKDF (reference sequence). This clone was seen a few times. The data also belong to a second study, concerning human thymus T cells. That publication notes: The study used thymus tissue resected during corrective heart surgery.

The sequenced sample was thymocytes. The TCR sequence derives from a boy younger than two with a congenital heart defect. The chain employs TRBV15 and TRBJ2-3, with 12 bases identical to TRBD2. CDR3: CATSIPSGRDTDTQYF. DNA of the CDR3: TGTGCCACCAGCATCCCTAGCGGGAGGGACACAGATACGCAGTATTTT.